These 21 T cell receptor beta chains were all obtained from the same sample, sequenced in a study of identical twins. TCRdb re-analysed the 5' RACE reads in MiXCR, keeping a single row per CDR3 protein. The top ten hold around 13% of the sample, which has some 760,000 distinct CDR3 sequences, roughly 18% seen once. The same specimen was also included in a second study, on T cells expressing NK-cell markers.

Sequencing was done on a sample of PBMCs. The receptors derive from a woman between 18 and 30 years old in good health.

The gene calls are TRBV7-9 and TRBJ2-2, with 8 nucleotides matching TRBD2. Germline V gives CDR1 SEHNR, CDR2 FQNEAQ (reference sequence). The CDR3 has 16 amino acids. The junction had 12 bases not matched to a gene; V was cut back by 6 bases and J by 6 bases. The CDR3 sequence: CASRPRRAGEAGELFF. In DNA, the CDR3 is TGTGCCAGCAGGCCCAGGAGAGCGGGAGAGGCCGGGGAGCTGTTTTTT.

This clonotype was detected a few times. V is TRBV3-1 and J is TRBJ2-7; D not certain. The CDR3 covers 13 residues. The germline V gene has CDR1 LGHDT and CDR2 YNNKEL (reference sequence). V lost 4 bases and J lost 3, with 10 bases in between. DNA of the CDR3: TGTGCCAGCAGCCGCCAAGACTTCTACGAGCAGTACTTC. Its translation is CASSRQDFYEQYF.

This rearrangement joins TRBV20-1 to TRBJ2-2; D uncertain. This CDR3 contains 14 residues. Trimming took off 6 bases at V and 0 bases at J, with 11 bases between the two ends. The V gene's germline CDR1 is DFQATT and CDR2 SNEGSKA (reference sequence). The CDR3: CSAGRPSNTGELFF. In DNA form, the CDR3 reads TGCAGTGCCGGGCGGCCATCGAACACCGGGGAGCTGTTTTTT.

The chain employs TRBV29-1 and TRBJ1-1; D is ambiguous. V was clipped by 4 bases and J by 3 bases, with 12 bases between them. Looked up from germline, CDR1 is SQVTM and CDR2 is ANQGSEA. This CDR3 has 13 amino acids. DNA of the CDR3: TGCAGCGTTGTTTCGGGGTGGGACACTGAAGCTTTCTTT. Translating it yields CSVVSGWDTEAFF.

This clonotype came up many times. V usage is TRBV12-3 or TRBV12-4 and J usage is TRBJ1-6; maybe TRBD1 (5 bases). The V and J ends lost 6 bases and 7 bases respectively, with 10 bases between them. The CDR3 sequence is 13 residues long. CDR3: CASSGTRNSPLHF. The CDR3 DNA sequence: TGTGCCAGCAGCGGGACGAGGAATTCACCCCTCCACTTT.

This clonotype has only a few counts. The rearrangement joins TRBV29-1 to TRBJ1-1; 7 positions agree with TRBD1. Germline trimming cut 6 bases from V and 11 bases from J; bases unmatched to any gene: 15. The CDR3 is 13 residues long. Germline CDR1 is SQVTM and CDR2 is ANQGSEA. The CDR3 sequence is CSVAQGVAGNAFF. The CDR3 DNA sequence: TGCAGCGTGGCCCAGGGGGTGGCCGGGAACGCTTTCTTT.

This clonotype was recorded a few times. The gene calls are TRBV20-1 and TRBJ2-7; D remains ambiguous. The V gene lost 3 bases and the J gene lost 6 bases, with 15 bases spanning the gap. The CDR3 totals 13 residues. Germline CDR1 is DFQATT and CDR2 is SNEGSKA (reference sequence). CDR3 nucleotide sequence: TGCAGTGCTAGTCGAGAGCCGCGGAGCGAGCAGTACTTC. It encodes CSASREPRSEQYF.

This chain connects TRBV10-3 to TRBJ2-1; 10 bases are a match to TRBD1. There are 14 residues in the CDR3. From germline, CDR1 is ENHRY and CDR2 SYGVKD. The V and J ends lost 5 bases and 7 bases, in that order; junction bases with no gene match: 5. The CDR3 loop is CAISPGQGTNEQFF. The CDR3 DNA sequence: TGTGCCATCAGTCCGGGACAGGGGACGAATGAGCAGTTCTTC.

This clonotype was recorded many times. The rearrangement links TRBV7-9 to TRBJ2-5; D unclear. V lost 8 bases and J 5 bases, leaving 12 bases between the germline ends. Per germline, CDR1 SEHNR and CDR2 FQNEAQ (reference sequence). The CDR3 runs to 12 residues. CDR3 DNA sequence: TGTGCCAGCGGCTCAGTTAGGGAGACCCAGTACTTC. Its protein is CASGSVRETQYF.

This chain links TRBV12-3 or TRBV12-4 with TRBJ2-7, with 9 nucleotides matching TRBD2. The CDR3 is 14 amino acids. V lost 5 bases to trimming and J lost 6 bases; unmatched junction nucleotides: 8. The CDR3 DNA follows: TGTGCCAGCAGTGCCTTAGCGGGAGACTTCGAGCAGTACTTC. Translation gives CASSALAGDFEQYF.

The chain carries TRBV7-2 and TRBJ2-1; maybe TRBD2 (5 bases). The germline gives CDR1 SGHTA, CDR2 FQGNSA. The V end was cut by 5 bases, the J end by 7 bases, with 18 bases between. The CDR3 is 15 amino acids. The CDR3, as DNA: TGTGCCAGCAGCACCCCCGGAACTAGTCTTAATGAGCAGTTCTTC. It translates to CASSTPGTSLNEQFF.

This clonotype was seen at least ten times. The CDR3 loop is CSVDEVGETQYF. The CDR3 DNA follows: TGCAGCGTTGATGAGGTGGGAGAGACCCAGTACTTC. The chain uses TRBV29-1 and TRBJ2-5; D is ambiguous. Germline V gene lookup returns CDR1 SQVTM and CDR2 ANQGSEA. CDR3 length: 12 amino acids. V lost 3 bases, J lost 4 bases, and 9 bases lay in between.

The gene calls are TRBV27 and TRBJ1-2, with TRBD1 as a possible D gene (5 bases). The CDR3 has 15 residues. Trimming removed 4 bases at V and 5 bases at J, with 17 bases between. Germline V CDR1 and CDR2: MNHEY, SMNVEV (reference sequence). CDR3 sequence: CASSSTRQRPYGYTF. For the CDR3, the DNA is TGTGCCAGCAGTTCAACCCGACAGAGACCTTATGGCTACACCTTC.

The V gene is TRBV2, the J gene TRBJ2-2; possibly TRBD2 for D (6 bases). The V end lost 7 bases, the J end lost 1 base, and 19 bases lay between the germline ends. Germline V gene sequence: CDR1 SNHLY, CDR2 FYNNEI. The CDR3 is made up of 17 amino acids. DNA for the CDR3: TGTGCCAGCATGAGGGAGACTACTAGCTTGAACACCGGGGAGCTGTTTTTT. It translates to CASMRETTSLNTGELFF. Combining the CDR3 with reference TRBV2 and TRBJ2-2 gives the whole variable domain EPEVTQTPSHQVTQMGQEVILRCVPISNHLYFYWYRQILGQKVEFLVSFYNNEISEKSEIFDDQFSVERPDGSNFTLKIRSTKLEDSAMYFCASMRETTSLNTGELFFGEGSRLTVL.

This clonotype was counted a few times. V is TRBV20-1 and J is TRBJ2-1; maybe TRBD2 (6 bases). V gave up 3 bases and J gave up 4 bases, with 16 bases separating them. CDR1 and CDR2 (germline): DFQATT, SNEGSKA (reference sequence). This CDR3 region has 15 residues. CDR3 coding DNA: TGCAGTGCTAGTTGGCATAGCGGCTATTACAATGAGCAGTTCTTC. This sequence encodes CSASWHSGYYNEQFF.

The J gene is TRBJ1-1, the V gene TRBV10-3, with D possibly TRBD1 on 5 matching bases. Germline loops: CDR1 ENHRY, CDR2 SYGVKD. The CDR3 is 15 amino acids. The V end lost 0 bases, the J end lost 0 bases, and 8 bases lay between the germline ends. In DNA form, the CDR3 reads TGTGCCATCAGTGAGTCGCGGGGACTGAACACTGAAGCTTTCTTT. Translation gives CAISESRGLNTEAFF.

In its sample, this clonotype was seen a few times. The chain recombines TRBV12-5 with TRBJ2-1, with 7 nucleotides matching TRBD1. V was clipped by 8 bases and J by 8 bases; unmatched bases: 9. This CDR3 comprises 13 residues. Germline V gives CDR1 LGHNT, CDR2 FRNRAP. This CDR3 is CASSQGQAYEQFF. The DNA of the CDR3 is TGTGCTAGTTCACAAGGACAGGCTTATGAGCAGTTCTTC.

The chain is built from TRBV5-1 and TRBJ2-5; D is unclear. The CDR3 contains 14 residues. Deletions cut 2 bases from V and 5 bases from J, with 13 bases between. CDR1 and CDR2 from the germline V gene are SGHRS and YFSETQ. The DNA for the CDR3 is TGCGCCAGCAGCTTATTAGCTCACCGGGAGACCCAGTACTTC. Its protein product is CASSLLAHRETQYF.

This clonotype showed up just a few times. The genes are TRBV12-3 or TRBV12-4 and TRBJ2-4, with 8 nucleotides matching TRBD1. V lost 1 base, J lost 5 bases, and 4 bases stayed unmatched. This CDR3 comprises 15 residues. CDR3 bases: TGTGCCAGCAGTTTAGGGACAGGGAGACAAAACATTCAGTACTTC. Its translation is CASSLGTGRQNIQYF.

The rearrangement joins TRBV6-1 to TRBJ2-1; 11 bases align to TRBD2. Trimming at V came to 6 bases and at J to 8 bases, leaving 6 bases not matched to a gene. The germline CDR1 and CDR2 sequences are MNHNS and SASEGT. The CDR3 is made up of 14 amino acids. In DNA, the CDR3 is TGTGCCAGCAGGACACTAGCGGGAGCCCATGAGCAGTTCTTC. Its translation: CASRTLAGAHEQFF.

This clonotype was counted only a few times. The chain carries TRBV5-1 and TRBJ1-2; 9 positions agree with TRBD1. CDR1 is SGHRS and CDR2 is YFSETQ in the germline V gene. The J segment lost 8 bases and the V segment lost 0 bases, leaving 5 bases of the junction unmatched. The CDR3 covers 14 residues. The CDR3 sequence is CASSLAWTGEGYTF. CDR3 nucleotide sequence: TGCGCCAGCAGCTTGGCATGGACAGGGGAAGGCTACACCTTC.